This T cell receptor beta chain is drawn from a study of molecular identifiers for immune sequencing clone quantification. Study context: Replicate runs used RNA from roughly 21,000 or 96,000 naive CD8 cells, which was split five ways into aliquots, and four of those aliquots were then sequenced.

CDR1 is WNHNN, CDR2 SYGVQD, per germline (reference sequence). There are 16 residues in the CDR3. The trim removed 5 bases at V and 4 bases at J, leaving 10 bases unmatched. TCRdb reprocessed the PCR reads via MiXCR and lists one record per CDR3 protein. Of about 330,000 distinct CDR3 sequences detected, 24% appear once; the ten largest clones hold 0.65% to 0.75%. With respect to this clonotype: Its antigen is still unknown.

Study-level findings and limits: Clones that exceeded 20 RNA copies held over 99% of effector molecules, yet under 1% in naive cells. Same-barcode identical TCR molecules could make highly expanded clones look smaller than they are.

The sequencing input was naive CD8+ T cells from blood, with Jurkat cell RNA spiked in. Noted subset: FACS-sorted CD8+CD4-CCR7+CD45RA+ naive T cells. The gene calls are TRBV10-1 and TRBJ2-5, with TRBD1 identical over 10 bases. This clonotype was obtained from a human donor in good health. Some libraries in this study had Jurkat cell RNA spiked in. CDR3 protein: CASSPKVGTGVETQYF. As DNA, the CDR3 is TGCGCCAGCAGTCCCAAGGTTGGGACAGGGGTAGAGACCCAGTACTTC.